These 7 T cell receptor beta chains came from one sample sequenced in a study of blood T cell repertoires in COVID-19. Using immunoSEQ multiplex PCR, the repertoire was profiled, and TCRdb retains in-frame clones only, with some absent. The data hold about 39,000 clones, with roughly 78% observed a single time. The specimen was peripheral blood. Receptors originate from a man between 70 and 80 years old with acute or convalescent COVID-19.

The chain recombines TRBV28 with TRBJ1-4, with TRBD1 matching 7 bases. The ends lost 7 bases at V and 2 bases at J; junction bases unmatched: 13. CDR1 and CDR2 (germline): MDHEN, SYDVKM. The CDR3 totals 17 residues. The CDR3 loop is CASNIQGKGATNEKLFF. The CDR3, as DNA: TGTGCCAGCAATATACAGGGGAAGGGGGCCACTAATGAAAAACTGTTTTTT.

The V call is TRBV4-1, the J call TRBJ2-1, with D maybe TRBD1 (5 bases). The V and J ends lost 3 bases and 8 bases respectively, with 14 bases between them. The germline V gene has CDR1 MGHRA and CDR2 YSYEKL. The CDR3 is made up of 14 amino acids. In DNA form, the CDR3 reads TGCGCCAGCAGCCACCCCGGACAAACCGATGAGCAGTTCTTC. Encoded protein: CASSHPGQTDEQFF.

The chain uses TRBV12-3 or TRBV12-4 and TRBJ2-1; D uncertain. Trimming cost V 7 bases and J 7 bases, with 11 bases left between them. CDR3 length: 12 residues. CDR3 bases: TGTGCCAGCACCTCAGGCCAAAATGAGCAGTTCTTC. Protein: CASTSGQNEQFF.

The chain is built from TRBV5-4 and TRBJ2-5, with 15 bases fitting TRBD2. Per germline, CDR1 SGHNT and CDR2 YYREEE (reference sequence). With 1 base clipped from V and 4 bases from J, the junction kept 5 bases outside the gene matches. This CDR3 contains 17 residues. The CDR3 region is CASSLMGTSGRRETQYF. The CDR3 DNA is TGTGCCAGCAGCTTGATGGGGACTAGCGGGAGGAGAGAGACCCAGTACTTC.

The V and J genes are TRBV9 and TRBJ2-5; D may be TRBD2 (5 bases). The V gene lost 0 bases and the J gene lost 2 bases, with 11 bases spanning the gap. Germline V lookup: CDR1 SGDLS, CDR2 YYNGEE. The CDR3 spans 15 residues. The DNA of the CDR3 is TGTGCCAGCAGCGTAGGCGCGGGCGTTCAAGAGACCCAGTACTTC. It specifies CASSVGAGVQETQYF.

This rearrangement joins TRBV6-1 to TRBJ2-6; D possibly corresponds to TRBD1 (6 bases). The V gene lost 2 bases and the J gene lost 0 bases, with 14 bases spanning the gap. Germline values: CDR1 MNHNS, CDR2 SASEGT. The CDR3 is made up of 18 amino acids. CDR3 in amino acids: CASSEQGTVVSGANVLTF. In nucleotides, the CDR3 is TGTGCCAGCAGTGAACAGGGGACGGTAGTCTCTGGGGCCAACGTCCTGACTTTC.

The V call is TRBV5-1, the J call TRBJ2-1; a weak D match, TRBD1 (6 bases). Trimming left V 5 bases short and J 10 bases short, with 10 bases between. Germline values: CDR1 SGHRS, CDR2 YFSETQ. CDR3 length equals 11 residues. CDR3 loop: CASRSQGEQFF. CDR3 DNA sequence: TGCGCCAGCAGAAGCCAGGGGGAGCAGTTCTTC.